These T cell receptor beta chains were read from a single sample in a study of early T cells in non-severe SARS-CoV-2 infection. TCRdb recomputed calls from the 5' RACE reads with MiXCR, one row per CDR3 protein. This table has some 82,000 distinct CDR3 sequences, 10% to 15% appearing once. Sample: whole blood, taken at baseline. The receptors here all came from an adult who was a healthcare worker with PCR-confirmed SARS-CoV-2 infection or an uninfected control (not recorded which). The CDR3 runs from the conserved cysteine through the conserved F or W. The D gene is left open where the match is weak. Rows may omit the clone size; those that give it use once, few, many or a size class.

clone size | J gene | D gene | V gene | CDR3 protein | CDR3 DNA
- | TRBJ1-3 | TRBD1 | TRBV30 | CAWRLTGGSKNTIYF | TGTGCCTGGAGACTTACAGGGGGATCTAAAAACACCATATATTTT
many | TRBJ1-1 | - | TRBV29-1 | CSVTGFEGSGTEAFF | TGCAGCGTGACGGGATTCGAGGGCTCGGGGACTGAAGCTTTCTTT
few | TRBJ2-1 | TRBD1 | TRBV7-9 | CASSFGTGEADEQFF | TGTGCCAGCAGCTTTGGGACAGGGGAAGCAGATGAGCAGTTCTTC
- | TRBJ2-1 | - | TRBV4-1 | CASSPPGPEQFF | TGCGCCAGCAGCCCACCAGGGCCAGAGCAGTTCTTC
- | TRBJ2-3 | - | TRBV9 | CASSTFFGQPRETDTQYF | TGTGCCAGCAGTACCTTCTTCGGGCAGCCGCGAGAAACAGATACGCAGTATTTT
- | TRBJ2-1 | TRBD2 | TRBV27 | CASTPAGVPYNEQFF | TGTGCCAGCACCCCAGCGGGAGTCCCCTACAATGAGCAGTTCTTC
few | TRBJ1-1 | - | TRBV7-2 | CASSSPYRVEAFF | TGTGCCAGCAGCTCCCCCTATAGGGTGGAAGCTTTCTTT
- | TRBJ2-3 | - | TRBV5-6 | CASSLAGGVTDTQYF | TGTGCCAGCAGCTTGGCGGGGGGCGTAACAGATACGCAGTATTTT
many | TRBJ1-1 | - | TRBV7-6 | CASSLRDNTEAFF | TGTGCCAGCAGCTTAAGGGACAACACTGAAGCTTTCTTT
- | TRBJ2-7 | - | TRBV7-8 | CASSTRLVNEQYF | TGTGCCAGCAGCACCAGACTAGTTAACGAGCAGTACTTC
many | TRBJ1-2 | - | TRBV18 | CASSPRGDGYTF | TGTGCCAGCTCACCACGGGGGGATGGCTACACCTTC